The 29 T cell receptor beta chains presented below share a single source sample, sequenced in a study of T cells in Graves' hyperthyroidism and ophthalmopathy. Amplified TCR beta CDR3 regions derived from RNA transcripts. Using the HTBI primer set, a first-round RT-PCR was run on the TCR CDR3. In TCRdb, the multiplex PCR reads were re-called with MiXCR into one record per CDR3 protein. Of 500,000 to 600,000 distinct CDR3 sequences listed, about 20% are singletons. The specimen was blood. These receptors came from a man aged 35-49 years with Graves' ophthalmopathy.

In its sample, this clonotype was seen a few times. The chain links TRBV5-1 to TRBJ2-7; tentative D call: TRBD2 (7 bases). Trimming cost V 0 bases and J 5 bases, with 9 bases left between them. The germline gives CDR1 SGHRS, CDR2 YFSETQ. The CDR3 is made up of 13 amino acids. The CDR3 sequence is CASSLAGGHEQYF. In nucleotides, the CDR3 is TGCGCCAGCAGCTTGGCGGGGGGCCACGAGCAGTACTTC. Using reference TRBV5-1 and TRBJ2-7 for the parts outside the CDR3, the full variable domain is KAGVTQTPRYLIKTRGQQVTLSCSPISGHRSVSWYQQTPGQGLQFLFEYFSETQRNKGNFPGRFSGRQFSNSRSEMNVSTLELGDSALYLCASSLAGGHEQYFGPGTRLTVT.

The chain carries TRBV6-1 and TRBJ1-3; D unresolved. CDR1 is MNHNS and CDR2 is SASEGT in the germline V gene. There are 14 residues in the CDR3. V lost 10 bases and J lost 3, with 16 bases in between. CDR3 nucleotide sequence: TGTGCCACCCCAAAACCCGGGTTTGGAAACACCATATATTTT. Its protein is CATPKPGFGNTIYF.

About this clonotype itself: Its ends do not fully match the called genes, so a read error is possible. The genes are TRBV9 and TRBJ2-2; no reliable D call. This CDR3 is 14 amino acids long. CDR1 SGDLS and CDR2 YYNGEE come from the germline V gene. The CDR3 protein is CASGVFRSAGELFF. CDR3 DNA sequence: TGTGCCAGCGGCGTCTTCAGATCCGCCGGGGAGCTGTTTTTT.

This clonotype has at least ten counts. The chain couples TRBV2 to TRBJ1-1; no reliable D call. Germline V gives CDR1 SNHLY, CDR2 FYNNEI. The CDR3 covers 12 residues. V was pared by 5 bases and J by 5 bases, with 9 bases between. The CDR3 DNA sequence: TGTGCCAGCAGTACCCCGCCGACTGAAGCTTTCTTT. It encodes CASSTPPTEAFF. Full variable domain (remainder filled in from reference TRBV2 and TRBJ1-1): EPEVTQTPSHQVTQMGQEVILRCVPISNHLYFYWYRQILGQKVEFLVSFYNNEISEKSEIFDDQFSVERPDGSNFTLKIRSTKLEDSAMYFCASSTPPTEAFFGQGTRLTVV.

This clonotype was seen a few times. The CDR3 loop is CSARVGAGVGNEQFF. The CDR3 DNA reads as TGCAGTGCTAGAGTAGGAGCGGGAGTAGGGAATGAGCAGTTCTTC. This chain connects TRBV20-1 to TRBJ2-1; 8 bases are a match to TRBD2. Per the germline V gene, CDR1 is DFQATT and CDR2 is SNEGSKA (reference sequence). Trimming removed 1 base from V and 7 bases from J; junction bases left unmatched: 9. The CDR3 consists of 15 residues.

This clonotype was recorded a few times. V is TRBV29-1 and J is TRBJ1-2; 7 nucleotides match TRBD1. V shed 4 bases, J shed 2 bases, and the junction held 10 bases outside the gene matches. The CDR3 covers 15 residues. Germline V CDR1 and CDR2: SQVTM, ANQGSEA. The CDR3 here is CSVGGQDETNYGYTF. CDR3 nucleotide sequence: TGCAGCGTTGGAGGACAGGACGAAACAAACTATGGCTACACCTTC.

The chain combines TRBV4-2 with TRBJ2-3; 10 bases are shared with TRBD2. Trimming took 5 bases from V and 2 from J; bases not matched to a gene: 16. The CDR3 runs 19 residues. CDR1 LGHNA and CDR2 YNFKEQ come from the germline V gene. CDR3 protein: CASSTSRPSGGKTTDTQYF. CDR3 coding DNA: TGTGCCAGCAGCACTTCCCGGCCTAGCGGGGGTAAGACCACAGATACGCAGTATTTT.

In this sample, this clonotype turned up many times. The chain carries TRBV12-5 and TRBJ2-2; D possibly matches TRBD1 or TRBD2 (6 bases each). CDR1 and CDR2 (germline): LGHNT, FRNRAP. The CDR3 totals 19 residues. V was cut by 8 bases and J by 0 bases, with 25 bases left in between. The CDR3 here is CASHTDPGAVYSNTGELFF. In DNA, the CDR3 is TGTGCTAGTCATACGGATCCGGGGGCCGTATACTCGAACACCGGGGAGCTGTTTTTT.

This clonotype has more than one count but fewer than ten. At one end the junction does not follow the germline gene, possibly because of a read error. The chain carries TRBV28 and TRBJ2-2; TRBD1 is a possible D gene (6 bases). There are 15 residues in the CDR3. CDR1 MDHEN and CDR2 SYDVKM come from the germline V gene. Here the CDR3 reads CATTTGTTYTRELFF. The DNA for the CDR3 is TGTGCCACAACCACCGGGACAACTTACACCAGGGAGCTGTTTTTT.

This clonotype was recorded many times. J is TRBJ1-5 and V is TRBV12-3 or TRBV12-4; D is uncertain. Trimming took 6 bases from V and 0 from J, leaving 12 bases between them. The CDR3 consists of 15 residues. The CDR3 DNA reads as TGTGCCAGCAGCCAAAGGGTAAATAGCAATCAGCCCCAGCATTTT. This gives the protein CASSQRVNSNQPQHF.

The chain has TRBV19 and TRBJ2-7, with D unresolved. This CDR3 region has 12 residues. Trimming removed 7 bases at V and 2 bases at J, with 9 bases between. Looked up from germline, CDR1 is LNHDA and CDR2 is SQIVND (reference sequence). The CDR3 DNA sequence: TGTGCCAGTACATCATCAGCCTACGAGCAGTACTTC. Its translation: CASTSSAYEQYF.

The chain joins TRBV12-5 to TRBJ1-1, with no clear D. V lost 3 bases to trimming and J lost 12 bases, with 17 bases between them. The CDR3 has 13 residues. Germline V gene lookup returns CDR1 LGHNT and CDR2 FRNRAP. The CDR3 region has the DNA TGTGCTAGTGGTTTAAGCCCCACGGGCGAAACTTTCTTT. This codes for CASGLSPTGETFF. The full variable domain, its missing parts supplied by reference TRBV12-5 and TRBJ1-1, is DARVTQTPRHKVTEMGQEVTMRCQPILGHNTVFWYRQTMMQGLELLAYFRNRAPLDDSGMPKDRFSAEMPDATLATLKIQPSEPRDSAVYFCASGLSPTGETFFGQGTRLTVV.

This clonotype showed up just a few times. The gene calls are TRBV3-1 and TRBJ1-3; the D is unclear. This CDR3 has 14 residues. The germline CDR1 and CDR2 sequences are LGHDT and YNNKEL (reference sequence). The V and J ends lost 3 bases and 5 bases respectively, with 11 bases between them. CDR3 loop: CASSHERSRNTIYF. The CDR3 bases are TGTGCCAGCAGCCACGAACGGTCGCGAAACACCATATATTTT.

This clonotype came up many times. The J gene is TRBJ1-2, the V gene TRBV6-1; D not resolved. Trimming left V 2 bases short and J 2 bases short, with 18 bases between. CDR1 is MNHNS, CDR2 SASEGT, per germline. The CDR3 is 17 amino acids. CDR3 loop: CASSEWRGENSNYGYTF. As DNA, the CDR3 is TGTGCCAGCAGTGAATGGAGAGGAGAAAACTCCAACTATGGCTACACCTTC.

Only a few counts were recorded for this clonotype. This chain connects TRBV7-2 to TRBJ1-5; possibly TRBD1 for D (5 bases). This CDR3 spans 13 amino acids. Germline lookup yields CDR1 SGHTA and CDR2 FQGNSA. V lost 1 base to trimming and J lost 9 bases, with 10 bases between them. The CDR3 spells CASSLGGVGPQHF. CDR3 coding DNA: TGTGCCAGCAGCTTAGGGGGGGTGGGGCCCCAGCATTTT.

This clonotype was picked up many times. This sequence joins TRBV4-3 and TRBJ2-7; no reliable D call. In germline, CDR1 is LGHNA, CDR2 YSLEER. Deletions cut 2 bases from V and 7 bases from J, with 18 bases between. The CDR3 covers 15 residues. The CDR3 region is CASSQSGTGWEEQYF. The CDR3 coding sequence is TGCGCCAGCAGCCAATCAGGCACCGGATGGGAAGAGCAGTACTTC.

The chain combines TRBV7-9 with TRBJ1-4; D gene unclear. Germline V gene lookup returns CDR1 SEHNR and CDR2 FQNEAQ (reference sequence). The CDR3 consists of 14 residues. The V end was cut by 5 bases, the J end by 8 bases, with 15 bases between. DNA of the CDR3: TGTGCCAGCAGCCCCCGGGAAGGATGGGAAAAACTGTTTTTT. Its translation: CASSPREGWEKLFF.

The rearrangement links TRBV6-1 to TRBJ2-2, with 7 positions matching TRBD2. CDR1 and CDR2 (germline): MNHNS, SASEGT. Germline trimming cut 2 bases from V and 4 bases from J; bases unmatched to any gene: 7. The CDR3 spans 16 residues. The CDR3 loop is CASSELAGWGTGELFF. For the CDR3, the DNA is TGTGCCAGCAGTGAATTAGCGGGTTGGGGCACCGGGGAGCTGTTTTTT.

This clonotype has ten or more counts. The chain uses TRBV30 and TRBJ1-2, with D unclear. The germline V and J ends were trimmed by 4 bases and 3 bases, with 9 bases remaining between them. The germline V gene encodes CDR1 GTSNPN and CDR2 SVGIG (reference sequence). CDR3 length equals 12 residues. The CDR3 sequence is CAWTAAYYGYTF. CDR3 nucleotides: TGTGCCTGGACGGCAGCCTACTATGGCTACACCTTC.

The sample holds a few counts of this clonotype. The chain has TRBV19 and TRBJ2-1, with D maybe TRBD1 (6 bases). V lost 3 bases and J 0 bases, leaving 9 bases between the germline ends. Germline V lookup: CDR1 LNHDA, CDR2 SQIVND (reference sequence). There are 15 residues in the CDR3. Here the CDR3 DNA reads TGTGCCAGTAGTATGGACAGCAGCTCCTACAATGAGCAGTTCTTC. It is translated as CASSMDSSSYNEQFF.

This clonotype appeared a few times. CDR3 sequence reads: CASGPDSNSPLHF. Written as DNA, the CDR3 is TGTGCCAGCGGACCCGACAGCAATTCACCCCTCCACTTT. The chain recombines TRBV7-3 with TRBJ1-6; TRBD1 is a possible D gene (5 bases). V was pared by 8 bases and J by 7 bases, with 12 bases between. The CDR3 covers 13 residues. Looked up from germline, CDR1 is SGHTA and CDR2 is FQGTGA.

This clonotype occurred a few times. For the CDR3, the DNA is TGTGCCAGCAGTTACTCGGTGACTAGCGGGTCGCCTGAGACCCAGTACTTC. As protein: CASSYSVTSGSPETQYF. This chain connects TRBV6-2 or TRBV6-3 to TRBJ2-5; 10 bases fit TRBD2. The ends lost 0 bases at V and 5 bases at J; junction bases unmatched: 9. This CDR3 is built from 17 residues. Germline V gives CDR1 MNHEY, CDR2 SVGEGT.

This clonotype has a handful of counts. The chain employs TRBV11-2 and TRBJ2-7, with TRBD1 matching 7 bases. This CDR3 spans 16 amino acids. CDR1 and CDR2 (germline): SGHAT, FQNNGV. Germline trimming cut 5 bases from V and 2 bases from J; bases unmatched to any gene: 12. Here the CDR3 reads CASSPLKRDSPYEQYF. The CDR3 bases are TGTGCCAGCAGCCCGTTAAAACGGGACAGCCCCTACGAGCAGTACTTC.

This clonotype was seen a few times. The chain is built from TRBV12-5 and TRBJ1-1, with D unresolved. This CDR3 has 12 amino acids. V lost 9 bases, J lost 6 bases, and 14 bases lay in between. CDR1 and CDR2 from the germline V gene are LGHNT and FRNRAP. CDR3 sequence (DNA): TGTGCTAGCCTGCTACAGTCCCCTGAAGCTTTCTTT. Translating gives CASLLQSPEAFF.

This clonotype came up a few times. As DNA, the CDR3 is TGTGCCAGCAGCTTGGGGAAGGAAACCTACGAGCAGTACTTC. Translated, it gives CASSLGKETYEQYF. This chain uses TRBV5-5 with TRBJ2-7; D gene ambiguous. Deletions cut 0 bases from V and 2 bases from J, with 9 bases between. The CDR3 sequence is 14 residues long. Germline lookup yields CDR1 SGHKS and CDR2 YYEKEE (reference sequence).

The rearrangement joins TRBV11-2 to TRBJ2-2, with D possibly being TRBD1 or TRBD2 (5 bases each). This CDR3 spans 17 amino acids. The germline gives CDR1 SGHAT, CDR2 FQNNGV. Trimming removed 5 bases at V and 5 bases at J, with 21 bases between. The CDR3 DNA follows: TGTGCCAGCAGCCCGCTTCTGGGGACCGTCCGGACCGGGGAGCTGTTTTTT. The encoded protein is CASSPLLGTVRTGELFF.

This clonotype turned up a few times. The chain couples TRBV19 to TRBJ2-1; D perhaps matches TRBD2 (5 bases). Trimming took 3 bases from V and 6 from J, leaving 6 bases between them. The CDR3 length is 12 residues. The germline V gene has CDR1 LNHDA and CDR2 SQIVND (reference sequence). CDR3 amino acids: CASSIGLNEQFF. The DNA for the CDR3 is TGTGCCAGTAGTATCGGACTCAATGAGCAGTTCTTC.

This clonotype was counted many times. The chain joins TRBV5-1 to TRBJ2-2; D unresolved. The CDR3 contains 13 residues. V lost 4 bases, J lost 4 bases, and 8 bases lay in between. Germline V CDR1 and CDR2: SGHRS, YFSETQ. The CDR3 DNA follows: TGCGCCAGCAGCCCGCGGACCACCGGGGAGCTGTTTTTT. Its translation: CASSPRTTGELFF.

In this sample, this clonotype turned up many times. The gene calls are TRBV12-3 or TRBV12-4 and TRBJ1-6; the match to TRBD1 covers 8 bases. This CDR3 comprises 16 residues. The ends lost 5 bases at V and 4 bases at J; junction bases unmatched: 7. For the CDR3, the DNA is TGTGCCAGCAGTCCCCCGAACAGGGGGTATAATTCACCCCTCCACTTT. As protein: CASSPPNRGYNSPLHF.